This passage covers 30 T cell receptor beta chains from one sample sequenced in a study of memory CD4+ T cells and cytomegalovirus serostatus. The protocol was immunoSEQ multiplex PCR, while the TCRdb copy is restricted to in-frame clones and leaves out a portion. The sample yields about 96,000 clones, 80% seen once. The sort gate was single viable CD3+CD4+CD8-CD45RO+ cells for memory CD4+ T cells. The specimen sequenced was memory CD4+ T cells from blood. Receptors originate from an adult in good health and CMV-seropositive.

The chain carries TRBV4-1 and TRBJ1-5, with D uncertain. From germline, CDR1 is MGHRA and CDR2 YSYEKL. The CDR3 covers 15 residues. The V end was cut by 1 base, the J end by 1 base, with 8 bases between. CDR3 DNA: TGCGCCAGCAGCCAAGTGGCAGTCAGCAATCAGCCCCAGCATTTT. The encoded protein is CASSQVAVSNQPQHF.

The genes are TRBV18 and TRBJ2-7; D is undetermined. The CDR3 length is 11 residues. V lost 2 bases and J lost 5, with 4 bases in between. Germline CDR1 and CDR2: KGHSH and LQKENI. The CDR3 sequence is CASSPIHEQYF. Here the CDR3 DNA reads TGTGCCAGCTCACCAATCCACGAGCAGTACTTC.

V and J are TRBV7-9 and TRBJ1-4, with TRBD1 matching 7 bases. CDR1 is SEHNR and CDR2 is FQNEAQ in the germline V gene (reference sequence). This CDR3 spans 17 amino acids. The V segment lost 5 bases and the J segment 0 bases; nucleotides outside the gene matches: 9. The CDR3 region is CASSTRQGSATNEKLFF. The CDR3 nucleotides read TGTGCCAGCAGCACTCGACAGGGTTCAGCAACTAATGAAAAACTGTTTTTT.

CDR3 in DNA: TGTGCCAGCAGTTTCCTTACAGGGGAGGGGACTGAAGCTTTCTTT. It translates to CASSFLTGEGTEAFF. This chain connects TRBV6-1 to TRBJ1-1, with 7 bases that match TRBD1. V gave up 5 bases and J gave up 5 bases; unmatched junction bases: 11. CDR3 length equals 15 residues. CDR1 is MNHNS and CDR2 is SASEGT in the germline V gene.

The rearrangement uses TRBV28 and TRBJ2-3, with D hard to call. The V end lost 5 bases, the J end lost 4 bases, and 25 bases lay between the germline ends. CDR3 size: 18 residues. Germline V CDR1 and CDR2: MDHEN, SYDVKM. Written as DNA, the CDR3 is TGTGCCAGCAGTCGGGTTATGCGGAAGACGTTTTCAGCAGATACGCAGTATTTT. This translates into CASSRVMRKTFSADTQYF. Based on the CDR3 plus reference TRBV28 and TRBJ2-3, the full variable domain is DVKVTQSSRYLVKRTGEKVFLECVQDMDHENMFWYRQDPGLGLRLIYFSYDVKMKEKGDIPEGYSVSREKKERFSLILESASTNQTSMYLCASSRVMRKTFSADTQYFGPGTRLTVL.

This chain uses TRBV4-2 with TRBJ2-5; D might be TRBD1 (5 bases). This CDR3 is built from 14 residues. Trimming removed 0 bases from V and 4 bases from J, with 9 bases in between. Looked up from germline, CDR1 is LGHNA and CDR2 is YNFKEQ. This CDR3 is CASSQDQGAETQYF. CDR3 bases: TGTGCCAGCAGCCAAGATCAGGGTGCAGAGACCCAGTACTTC.

This clone showed up just a few times. The gene calls are TRBV6-4 and TRBJ1-5, with 11 nucleotides matching TRBD1. The ends lost 7 bases at V and 6 bases at J; junction bases unmatched: 11. Per germline, CDR1 MRHNA and CDR2 SNTAGT. There are 16 residues in the CDR3. Here the CDR3 reads CASMGQGVIIGQPQHF. The DNA for the CDR3 is TGTGCCAGCATGGGACAGGGGGTTATAATTGGTCAGCCCCAGCATTTT.

This clone was picked up one time. The chain combines TRBV28 with TRBJ2-1; 8 bases agree with TRBD1. The CDR3 length is 15 residues. Unmatched junction bases numbered 16, after V lost 8 bases and J lost 10 bases. Germline V gene sequence: CDR1 MDHEN, CDR2 SYDVKM. The CDR3 bases are TGTGCCAGCGGTCGCGTTAACAGGGGGGATTCCGAGCAGTTCTTC. Translation gives CASGRVNRGDSEQFF.

The V call is TRBV5-4, the J call TRBJ2-7; 7 bases are a match to TRBD1. In germline, CDR1 is SGHNT, CDR2 YYREEE (reference sequence). This CDR3 is 14 amino acids long. The J segment lost 3 bases and the V segment lost 4 bases, leaving 7 bases of the junction unmatched. The CDR3 sequence is CASSPRQGYYEQYF. The CDR3 bases are TGTGCCAGCAGCCCACGACAGGGATACTACGAGCAGTACTTC.

This sequence joins TRBV5-4 and TRBJ1-2; perhaps TRBD1 as D (5 bases). This CDR3 has 15 residues. V was trimmed by 3 bases and J by 8 bases, leaving 20 bases between them. CDR1 is SGHNT and CDR2 is YYREEE in the germline V gene (reference sequence). The CDR3 DNA reads TGTGCCAGCAGCTGGGACGGGGGAAGGTCGAGGGGCTACACCTTC. This sequence encodes CASSWDGGRSRGYTF.

This clone was observed a few times. The CDR3 here is CASSLDQGNTEAFF. The CDR3 coding sequence is TGTGCCAGCAGTTTAGATCAGGGGAACACTGAAGCTTTCTTT. J is TRBJ1-1 and V is TRBV28; tentatively, D is TRBD1 (5 bases). Germline V CDR1 and CDR2: MDHEN, SYDVKM. V shed 2 bases and J shed 1 base, with 8 bases lying between them. The CDR3 consists of 14 residues.

The V and J genes are TRBV29-1 and TRBJ2-5, with a weak D call TRBD1 (6 bases). This CDR3 has 12 amino acids. Germline V gives CDR1 SQVTM, CDR2 ANQGSEA. V shed 5 bases and J shed 4 bases, with 11 bases lying between them. Here the CDR3 DNA reads TGCAGCGTTAGACAGGTTGGAGAGACCCAGTACTTC. Translated: CSVRQVGETQYF. The entire variable domain, with the rest obtained from reference TRBV29-1 and TRBJ2-5, is as follows: SAVISQKPSRDICQRGTSLTIQCQVDSQVTMMFWYRQQPGQSLTLIATANQGSEATYESGFVIDKFPISRPNLTFSTLTVSNMSPEDSSIYLCSVRQVGETQYFGPGTRLLVL.

J is TRBJ2-7 and V is TRBV19, with D possibly matching TRBD2 (7 bases). Germline V gives CDR1 LNHDA, CDR2 SQIVND (reference sequence). The CDR3 sequence is 15 residues long. Trimming removed 6 bases at V and 4 bases at J, with 19 bases between. DNA for the CDR3: TGTGCCAGTAGCCGATATGGGGGGGCCTCTTACGAGCAGTACTTC. This sequence encodes CASSRYGGASYEQYF. Full variable domain (remainder filled in from reference TRBV19 and TRBJ2-7): DGGITQSPKYLFRKEGQNVTLSCEQNLNHDAMYWYRQDPGQGLRLIYYSQIVNDFQKGDIAEGYSVSREKKESFPLTVTSAQKNPTAFYLCASSRYGGASYEQYFGPGTRLTVT.

The chain employs TRBV2 and TRBJ1-4; TRBD1 might be the D (6 bases). Germline V gene sequence: CDR1 SNHLY, CDR2 FYNNEI. V dropped 2 bases and J dropped 6 bases, with 7 bases sitting between them. This CDR3 has 13 residues. The CDR3 region has the DNA TGTGCCAGCAGTGAATACAGGGATGAAAAACTGTTTTTT. Translation gives CASSEYRDEKLFF.

This chain uses TRBV2 with TRBJ1-2; D is undetermined. The CDR3 sequence is 12 residues long. Trimming removed 1 base at V and 5 bases at J, with 5 bases between. The germline V gene encodes CDR1 SNHLY and CDR2 FYNNEI. The CDR3 reads CASSEGRYGYTF. Here the CDR3 DNA reads TGTGCCAGCAGTGAAGGGCGTTATGGCTACACCTTC.

This clone was detected a few times. The chain combines TRBV5-1 with TRBJ2-3, with 11 bases lining up with TRBD2. CDR1 is SGHRS and CDR2 is YFSETQ in the germline V gene. V shed 7 bases and J 0 bases; nucleotides not matched to a gene: 4. The CDR3 is 15 amino acids. The CDR3 DNA follows: TGCGCCAGCCGTGGGACTAGCGGAAGCACAGATACGCAGTATTTT. Translation gives CASRGTSGSTDTQYF. The full variable domain, rest sourced from reference TRBV5-1 and TRBJ2-3, is KAGVTQTPRYLIKTRGQQVTLSCSPISGHRSVSWYQQTPGQGLQFLFEYFSETQRNKGNFPGRFSGRQFSNSRSEMNVSTLELGDSALYLCASRGTSGSTDTQYFGPGTRLTVL.

The chain employs TRBV5-4 and TRBJ1-1, with unresolved D. Trimming removed 0 bases from V and 0 bases from J, with 9 bases in between. This CDR3 has 15 amino acids. CDR1 and CDR2 (germline): SGHNT, YYREEE (reference sequence). The CDR3 protein is CASSLGGTMNTEAFF. The CDR3 region has the DNA TGTGCCAGCAGCTTGGGGGGAACGATGAACACTGAAGCTTTCTTT.

V and J are TRBV6-1 and TRBJ1-2, with 7 bases aligning to TRBD1. CDR1 and CDR2 (germline): MNHNS, SASEGT. V was clipped by 2 bases and J by 6 bases; unmatched bases: 6. The CDR3 is made up of 14 amino acids. For the CDR3, the DNA is TGTGCCAGCAGTGAACGTACAGGGGTTGATGGCTACACCTTC. The encoded protein is CASSERTGVDGYTF.

The V gene is TRBV29-1, the J gene TRBJ2-1, with 12 bases matching TRBD2. The CDR3 loop spans 14 amino acids. J lost 7 bases, V lost 6 bases, and 7 bases had no gene match. Germline-derived CDR1 and CDR2 are SQVTM and ANQGSEA. The CDR3 nucleotides read TGCAGCGTCGGCCTAACTAGCGGGAGGAATGAGCAGTTCTTC. As protein: CSVGLTSGRNEQFF.

This clone was seen just once. V and J are TRBV29-1 and TRBJ2-5, with D unresolved. The CDR3 is made up of 11 amino acids. Germline V gene lookup returns CDR1 SQVTM and CDR2 ANQGSEA. Between the trimmed V and J ends, which lost 7 bases and 5 bases, there was a span of 11 bases. CDR3 loop: CSGGPEETQYF. In DNA form, the CDR3 reads TGCAGCGGAGGACCCGAGGAGACCCAGTACTTC.

V is TRBV6-1 and J is TRBJ1-1; the D gene is possibly TRBD1 (6 bases). The V end lost 6 bases, the J end lost 5 bases, and 19 bases lay between the germline ends. The germline V gene has CDR1 MNHNS and CDR2 SASEGT. This CDR3 spans 15 amino acids. CDR3 bases: TGTGCCAGCAGACCACAAACAGGGCTCTTTACTGAAGCTTTCTTT. Amino acid sequence: CASRPQTGLFTEAFF.

This clone was observed once. This chain joins TRBV28 and TRBJ2-2; D uncertain. CDR3 length equals 18 residues. The germline gives CDR1 MDHEN, CDR2 SYDVKM. V lost 0 bases, J lost 0 bases, and 14 bases lay in between. CDR3 nucleotide sequence: TGTGCCAGCAGTTTATGGTCCGGAAGACACCCGAACACCGGGGAGCTGTTTTTT. Translating gives CASSLWSGRHPNTGELFF.

V gene TRBV6-6 combines with J gene TRBJ2-2, with a possible D match to TRBD1 (5 bases). V was trimmed by 2 bases and J by 1 base, leaving 5 bases between them. Per the germline V gene, CDR1 is MNHNY and CDR2 is SVGAGI (reference sequence). The CDR3 length is 14 residues. CDR3 in amino acids: CASSYRGNTGELFF. CDR3 DNA: TGTGCCAGCAGTTACAGGGGGAACACCGGGGAGCTGTTTTTT.

V is TRBV5-1 and J is TRBJ2-1, with 8 bases identical to TRBD2. This CDR3 has 14 amino acids. Germline CDR1 and CDR2: SGHRS and YFSETQ. The V gene end was trimmed by 2 bases and the J gene end by 5 bases; junction bases not matched to a gene: 3. The CDR3 loop is CASSFVGGDNEQFF. The CDR3 region has the DNA TGCGCCAGCAGCTTCGTCGGGGGGGACAATGAGCAGTTCTTC.

This clone was observed a single time. The rearrangement links TRBV2 to TRBJ2-7, with TRBD2 matching 11 bases. This CDR3 contains 14 residues. V gave up 6 bases and J gave up 2 bases; unmatched junction bases: 3. Germline V lookup: CDR1 SNHLY, CDR2 FYNNEI. The CDR3 DNA reads TGTGCCAGCAGGGGACTAGCGGAGGCCTACGAGCAGTACTTC. Encoded protein: CASRGLAEAYEQYF.

The chain has TRBV7-2 and TRBJ1-4; tentatively, D is TRBD1 (5 bases). The CDR3 has 16 residues. The germline CDR1 and CDR2 sequences are SGHTA and FQGNSA. V was shortened by 4 bases and J by 1 base, with 13 bases between the two germline ends. The CDR3, as DNA: TGTGCCAGCAGCTCCTTGGGGGGGGGAACTAATGAAAAACTGTTTTTT. Amino acids: CASSSLGGGTNEKLFF.

The chain uses TRBV7-6 and TRBJ1-5; possible D gene TRBD1, 5 bases. The CDR3 extends over 15 amino acids. V shed 5 bases and J shed 3 bases, with 14 bases lying between them. From germline, CDR1 is SGHVS and CDR2 FNYEAQ. The CDR3 sequence is CASSRFSGPNQPQHF. CDR3 coding DNA: TGTGCCAGCAGCCGCTTTTCAGGGCCCAATCAGCCCCAGCATTTT.

The V call is TRBV13, the J call TRBJ2-1; no definite D call. There are 16 residues in the CDR3. Trimming took off 0 bases at V and 5 bases at J, with 14 bases between the two ends. Germline V lookup: CDR1 PRHDT, CDR2 FYEKMQ (reference sequence). CDR3 sequence: CASSLGRFPSNNEQFF. The CDR3 bases are TGTGCCAGCAGCTTAGGTCGGTTCCCCAGCAACAATGAGCAGTTCTTC.

The chain joins TRBV5-4 to TRBJ2-3; D is unclear. The CDR3 runs 12 residues. The ends were cut back, 1 base at V and 4 bases at J, with 4 bases in the middle. Germline assignment: CDR1 SGHNT and CDR2 YYREEE (reference sequence). The CDR3 region is CASSLFPDTQYF. CDR3 DNA: TGTGCCAGCAGCTTGTTCCCAGATACGCAGTATTTT.

The rearrangement joins TRBV6-6 to TRBJ2-5; 8 positions agree with TRBD1. The CDR3 length is 15 residues. Trimming cost V 0 bases and J 5 bases; bases outside gene matches: 5. In germline, CDR1 is MNHNY, CDR2 SVGAGI (reference sequence). CDR3 in amino acids: CASSYSGQGGETQYF. In DNA form, the CDR3 reads TGTGCCAGCAGTTACTCTGGACAGGGAGGTGAGACCCAGTACTTC.